The 9 T cell receptor delta chains below all came from one sample that was sequenced in a study of γδ T cells in repeated Plasmodium falciparum infection. TCRdb redid clone calling on the multiplex PCR reads using CATT. The sample shows tens of thousands of delta-chain clones, approximately 1.7% of them seen only once. Bulk repertoires came from Vgamma9/Vdelta2+ or Vdelta2-negative gammadelta T cells flow-sorted from PBMC. Source material: gamma-delta T cells from blood. These receptor sequences come from a pool of human donors (malaria-infected and uninfected, not separated).

This clone was seen ten or more times. Given a far larger clone just one base away, this is likely a sequencing read error. Different DNA sequences within this sample yield the same CDR3. The chain joins TRDV1 to TRDJ1; D not resolved. V was pared by 0 bases and J by 5 bases, with 28 bases between. Germline V CDR1 and CDR2: TSWWSYY, QGS. CDR3 length: 20 amino acids. CDR3 in DNA: TGTGCTCTTGGGGAACTAGGGCCCTATGGCAATGGCCACCAAGCTGATAAACTCATCTTT. Encoded protein: CALGELGPYGNGHQADKLIF.

Comments on this clone: The TCRdb record carries a much larger clone's protein, which differs from this DNA's translation at residue 19; a read error is the likely cause, and the protein listed here is the DNA translation. The genes are TRDV1 and TRDJ1; D is perhaps TRDD3 (6 bases). The CDR3 spans 20 residues. The V gene's germline CDR1 is TSWWSYY and CDR2 QGS. The DNA for the CDR3 is TGTGCTCTTGGGGAACAAAGGGGCTCCCCACGATGGGATAAAGCCGATAAACTCACCTTT. Its translation: CALGEQRGSPRWDKADKLTF.

Worth noting for this clone: TCRdb has a much larger clone's protein, which differs at residue 14 from the translation of this DNA, likely because of a read error; what is shown is the protein translated from the DNA. The V and J genes are TRDV2 and TRDJ1; TRDD3 aligns across 8 bases. V lost 0 bases, J lost 1 base, and 27 bases stayed unmatched. Germline V lookup: CDR1 GEAIGNYY, CDR2 EKD. The CDR3 consists of 23 residues. The CDR3 is CACDTGGFLLGDAWKRPTDKLIF. The CDR3 DNA is TGTGCCTGTGACACCGGGGGCTTTTTGCTGGGGGACGCCTGGAAAAGACCCACCGATAAACTCATCTTT.

With respect to this clone: The TCRdb record carries a much larger clone's protein, which differs from this DNA's translation at residue 8; a read error is the likely cause, and the protein listed here is the DNA translation. The chain joins TRDV2 to TRDJ1; tentatively, D is TRDD3 (6 bases). The J gene was not available in TCRdb and was assigned here by matching the DNA to germline segments. This CDR3 region has 14 residues. Trimming left V 3 bases short and J 2 bases short, with 12 bases between. CDR1 GEAIGNYY and CDR2 EKD come from the germline V gene. As DNA, the CDR3 is TGTGCCTGTGACCCCGCCGGGGATACCGATAAACTCATCTTT. It codes for CACDPAGDTDKLIF.

Regarding this clone: This DNA's translation differs at residue 5 from TCRdb's protein, which comes from a much larger clone; a read error is likely, and the protein shown is translated from the DNA. V is TRDV2 and J is TRDJ1; 9 bases are a match to TRDD3. The CDR3 extends over 22 amino acids. Trimming took 3 bases from V and 1 from J; bases not matched to a gene: 26. Germline-derived CDR1 and CDR2 are GEAIGNYY and EKD. This CDR3 reads CACDPINPSVLGEGPLTDKLIF. The CDR3 DNA is TGTGCCTGTGACCCCATTAACCCCTCCGTACTGGGGGAAGGTCCGCTCACCGATAAACTCATCTTT.

This clone was observed many times. Being one base from a much bigger clone, this may be a read error. This chain uses TRDV1 with TRDJ2; 11 nucleotides align to TRDD3. The CDR3 spans 23 residues. Germline CDR1 is TSWWSYY and CDR2 is QGS. V lost 0 bases and J lost 0; bases outside the gene matches: 18. The CDR3, as DNA: TGTGCTCTTGGGGAACTAGGTAGGGAGACCTACTGGGGGATATTCTCTTTGACAGCACAACTCTTCTTT. As protein: CALGELGRETYWGIFSLTAQLFF.

This clone was seen a handful of times. TCRdb's protein, taken from a much larger clone, differs from this DNA's translation at residue 13, likely owing to a read error; the protein displayed comes from the DNA. The CDR3 protein is CALGELSGGHNGGKLIF. For the CDR3, the DNA is TGTGCTCTTGGGGAACTTTCTGGGGGACATAACGGGGGTAAACTCATCTTT. The V call is TRDV1, the J call TRDJ1, with 8 nucleotides matching TRDD3. TCRdb lists no J gene, so it was determined here by aligning the DNA to germline. V gave up 0 bases and J gave up 7 bases; unmatched junction bases: 13. The CDR3 runs 17 residues. In germline, CDR1 is TSWWSYY, CDR2 QGS.

This clone was detected many times. It is likely a read error: a sequence one base away is far more abundant. The same CDR3 is also encoded by other DNA sequences in this sample. The rearrangement joins TRDV1 to TRDJ1, with TRDD3 matching 13 bases. CDR1 and CDR2 from the germline V gene are TSWWSYY and QGS. The CDR3 length is 21 residues. Trimming removed 3 bases from V and 0 bases from J; junction bases left unmatched: 16. This chain's CDR3 is CALGEWNWGIRRPPYTDKLIF. The CDR3 DNA follows: TGTGCTCTTGGGGAGTGGAACTGGGGGATACGTCGGCCACCGTACACCGATAAACTCATCTTT.

In its sample, this clone was seen many times. A far more abundant clone sits one base away, making this likely a read error. Other DNA sequences in the same sample also yield this CDR3. V gene TRDV1 combines with J gene TRDJ1; 9 positions match TRDD3. Germline-derived CDR1 and CDR2 are TSWWSYY and QGS. This CDR3 comprises 19 residues. The CDR3 nucleotides read TGTGCCCTTGGGGAACCTAAACACCTGGGGGATGGGAACACCGATAAACTCATCTTT. Translated: CALGEPKHLGDGNTDKLIF.